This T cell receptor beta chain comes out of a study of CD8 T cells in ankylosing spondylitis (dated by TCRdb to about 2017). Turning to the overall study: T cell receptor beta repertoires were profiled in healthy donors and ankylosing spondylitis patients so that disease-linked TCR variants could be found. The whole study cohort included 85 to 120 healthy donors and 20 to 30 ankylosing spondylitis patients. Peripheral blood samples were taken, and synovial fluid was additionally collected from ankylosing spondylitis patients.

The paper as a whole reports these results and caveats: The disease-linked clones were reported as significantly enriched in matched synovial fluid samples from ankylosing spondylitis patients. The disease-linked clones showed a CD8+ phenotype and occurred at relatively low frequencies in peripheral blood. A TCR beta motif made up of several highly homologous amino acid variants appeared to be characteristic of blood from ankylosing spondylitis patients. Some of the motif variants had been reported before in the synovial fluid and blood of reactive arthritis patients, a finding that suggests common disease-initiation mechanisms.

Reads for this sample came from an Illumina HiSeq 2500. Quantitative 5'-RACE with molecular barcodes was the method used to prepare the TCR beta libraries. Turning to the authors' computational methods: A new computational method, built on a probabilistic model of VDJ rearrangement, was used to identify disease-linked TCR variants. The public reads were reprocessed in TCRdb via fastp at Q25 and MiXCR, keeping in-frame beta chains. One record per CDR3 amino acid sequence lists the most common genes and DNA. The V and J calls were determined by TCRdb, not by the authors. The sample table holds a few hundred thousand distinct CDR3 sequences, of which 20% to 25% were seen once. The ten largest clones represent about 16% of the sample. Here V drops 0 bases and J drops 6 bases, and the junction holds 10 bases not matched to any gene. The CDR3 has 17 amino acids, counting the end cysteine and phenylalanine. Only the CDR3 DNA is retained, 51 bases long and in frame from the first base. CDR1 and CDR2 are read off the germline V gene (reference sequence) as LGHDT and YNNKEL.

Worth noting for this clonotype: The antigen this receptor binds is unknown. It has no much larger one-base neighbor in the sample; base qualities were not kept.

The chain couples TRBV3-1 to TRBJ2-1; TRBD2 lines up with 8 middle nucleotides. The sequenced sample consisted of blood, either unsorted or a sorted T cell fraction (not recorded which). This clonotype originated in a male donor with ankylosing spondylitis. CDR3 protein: CASSQDRRASGPNEQFF. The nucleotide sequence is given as TGTGCCAGCAGCCAAGATCGGAGGGCTAGCGGGCCCAATGAGCAGTTCTTC.